Below are 6 T cell receptor beta chains sequenced from a single sample in a study of blood T cell repertoires in COVID-19 (TCRdb year 2020). Library generation was performed with the immunoSEQ multiplex PCR assay. TCRdb re-hosts the immuneACCESS table, in-frame sequences only. Its copies lack some clones; in the studies checked, an unresolved V gene accounts for under half of them, and the cause for the rest is not known. This sample holds about 200,000 clones; around 76% were observed only once. The leading ten clones occupy less than 20% of the sample. Sequences were obtained from PBMCs or T cells enriched from blood (not recorded which). The source is a woman aged 45-65 years with acute COVID-19.

This chain uses TRBV6-5 with TRBJ2-3, with TRBD2 identical over 7 bases. Per the germline V gene, CDR1 is MNHEY and CDR2 is SVGAGI. V lost 0 bases to trimming and J lost 2 bases; unmatched junction nucleotides: 5. This CDR3 is built from 16 residues. CDR3 bases: TGTGCCAGCAGTTACTCGGCGGGGGTACTCACAGATACGCAGTATTTT. Its protein is CASSYSAGVLTDTQYF.

The gene calls are TRBV7-8 and TRBJ1-1; 12 bases map to TRBD1. The germline CDR1 and CDR2 sequences are SGHVS and FQNEAQ. V dropped 5 bases and J dropped 7; count of bases not matched to a gene: 5. The CDR3 loop spans 14 amino acids. In nucleotides, the CDR3 is TGTGCCAGCAGCGGGACAGGGGGCGCGGGTGAAGCTTTCTTT. This gives the protein CASSGTGGAGEAFF. The variable domain in full, completed from reference TRBV7-8 and TRBJ1-1, reads GAGVSQSPRYKVAKRGQDVALRCDPISGHVSLFWYQQALGQGPEFLTYFQNEAQLDKSGLPSDRFFAERPEGSVSTLKIQRTQQEDSAVYLCASSGTGGAGEAFFGQGTRLTVV.

CDR3 in amino acids: CASSESGTGGQNTEAFF. CDR3 DNA: TGCGCCAGCAGTGAGTCGGGGACAGGGGGCCAGAACACTGAAGCTTTCTTT. V usage is TRBV10-1 and J usage is TRBJ1-1; 12 bases align to TRBD1. V shed 0 bases and J 1 base; nucleotides not matched to a gene: 3. This CDR3 has 17 residues. From germline, CDR1 is WNHNN and CDR2 SYGVQD (reference sequence).

The chain uses TRBV5-6 and TRBJ2-7; the D is unclear. V gave up 0 bases and J gave up 3 bases, with 4 bases separating them. The CDR3 is 12 residues long. Germline lookup yields CDR1 SGHDT and CDR2 YYEEEE. The CDR3 nucleotides read TGTGCCAGCAGCTTGGGTAACTACGAGCAGTACGTC. Amino acid sequence: CASSLGNYEQYV.

This clone showed up just a few times. CDR3 in DNA: TGTGCCAGCAGCTCACAGGGGAATCCTAACTATGGCTACACCTTC. As protein: CASSSQGNPNYGYTF. The chain joins TRBV7-8 to TRBJ1-2, with 7 nucleotides matching TRBD1. The V gene's germline CDR1 is SGHVS and CDR2 FQNEAQ. The V and J ends lost 4 bases and 0 bases, in that order; junction bases with no gene match: 5. The CDR3 has 15 residues.

The genes are TRBV5-3 and TRBJ2-3; no clear D gene. TRBV5-3 is identified as an open reading frame with a role that is uncertain. The CDR3 runs to 15 residues. V was cut by 2 bases and J by 0 bases, with 10 bases left in between. DNA for the CDR3: TGTGCCAGAAGCTTCGATGGGCGTAGCACAGATACGCAGTATTTT. Translating gives CARSFDGRSTDTQYF.